This T cell receptor (beta chain) was documented in a study of blood T cell repertoires in COVID-19. The wider study: Italy, Spain and the United States were the sources of the convalescent and acute COVID-19 samples. Sources were T cells, B-cell-depleted T cells, or PBMCs; the material itself was cDNA or gDNA.

Original methodology: Using reference gene primer amplification, nucleated cell counts were estimated. TCRdb's copy holds only in-frame clones and misses some; the assay was immunoSEQ multiplex PCR. V and J calls and clone size follow that table, whereas D and trimming were derived from the DNA. The sample has 430,000 or so clones, over 85% seen once; the top ten hold around 0.92%. In germline, CDR1 is DFQATT, CDR2 SNEGSKA (reference sequence). The V end lost 2 bases, the J end lost 13 bases, and 6 bases lay between the germline ends. There are 10 residues in the CDR3. The chain has TRBV20-1 and TRBJ1-6; D remains ambiguous. The sequenced sample was peripheral blood. The TCR was taken from a man aged 18 to 30 with COVID-19, enrolled during active disease. The CDR3 here is CSARLSPLHF. CDR3 sequence (DNA): TGCAGTGCTAGACTTAGTCCCCTCCACTTT.